The 17 T cell receptor beta chains in this list originate from one sample, sequenced in a study of blood T cell repertoires in COVID-19. TCRdb's copy holds only in-frame clones and misses some; the assay was immunoSEQ multiplex PCR. The sample has more than 70,000 clones; more than 80% are singletons. The sequencing input was peripheral blood. The source is a woman in her 70s with acute or convalescent COVID-19.

V gene TRBV5-1 combines with J gene TRBJ1-1; tentatively, D is TRBD1 (5 bases). Between the trimmed V and J ends, which lost 1 base and 0 bases, there was a span of 10 bases. Germline CDR1 SGHRS, CDR2 YFSETQ. The CDR3 is made up of 15 amino acids. The CDR3 nucleotides are TGCGCCAGCAGCTTGAGGGCAGGGATGAACACTGAAGCTTTCTTT. Amino acid sequence: CASSLRAGMNTEAFF.

V is TRBV19 and J is TRBJ2-2, with 11 bases matching TRBD2. Germline V lookup: CDR1 LNHDA, CDR2 SQIVND (reference sequence). The CDR3 is made up of 16 amino acids. With 2 bases clipped from V and 4 bases from J, the junction kept 3 bases outside the gene matches. CDR3 nucleotides: TGTGCCAGTAGTATAACTAGCGGGAGAGCCACCGGGGAGCTGTTTTTT. Translating gives CASSITSGRATGELFF.

The rearrangement joins TRBV28 to TRBJ1-6; 11 nucleotides agree with TRBD1. The J segment lost 10 bases and the V segment lost 4 bases, leaving 15 bases of the junction unmatched. Germline values: CDR1 MDHEN, CDR2 SYDVKM. The CDR3 contains 18 residues. The CDR3 sequence: CASSSRGGTGGVGSPLHF. In DNA form, the CDR3 reads TGTGCCAGCAGTTCCAGAGGCGGGACAGGGGGGGTTGGATCACCCCTCCACTTT.

The chain links TRBV5-1 to TRBJ2-6, with TRBD1 identical over 8 bases. The CDR3 contains 17 residues. Germline-derived CDR1 and CDR2 are SGHRS and YFSETQ. Unmatched junction bases numbered 8, after V lost 5 bases and J lost 1 base. The CDR3 coding sequence is TGCGCCAGCAGTAGTTCCCAGGGGGCTTCTGGGGCCAACGTCCTGACTTTC. Amino acid sequence: CASSSSQGASGANVLTF.

This clone came up a few times. This chain uses TRBV4-2 with TRBJ1-2, with D maybe TRBD1 (5 bases). Germline-derived CDR1 and CDR2 are LGHNA and YNFKEQ. The ends were cut back, 0 bases at V and 5 bases at J, with 10 bases in the middle. This CDR3 region has 14 residues. CDR3 sequence reads: CASSQDRVEYGYTF. In nucleotides, the CDR3 is TGTGCCAGCAGCCAAGACAGGGTGGAATATGGCTACACCTTC.

The rearrangement links TRBV18 to TRBJ2-2; 10 positions match TRBD2. From germline, CDR1 is KGHSH and CDR2 LQKENI. CDR3 size: 17 residues. With 1 base clipped from V and 2 bases from J, the junction kept 4 bases outside the gene matches. CDR3 DNA sequence: TGTGCCAGCTCACCACGTGGACTAGCGGACAACACCGGGGAGCTGTTTTTT. Its translation: CASSPRGLADNTGELFF.

This chain connects TRBV4-1 to TRBJ2-7; TRBD2 matches at 9 bases. The germline CDR1 and CDR2 sequences are MGHRA and YSYEKL. The CDR3 contains 16 residues. V trimming: 1 base; J trimming: 0 bases; junction bases outside the gene matches: 4. This CDR3 is CASSQVGGRASYEQYF. The CDR3 DNA is TGCGCCAGCAGCCAAGTGGGCGGGAGGGCCTCCTACGAGCAGTACTTC.

The V and J genes are TRBV30 and TRBJ1-2; 10 nucleotides match TRBD1. CDR1 is GTSNPN and CDR2 is SVGIG in the germline V gene (reference sequence). V dropped 7 bases and J dropped 4; count of bases not matched to a gene: 12. This CDR3 is built from 15 residues. The CDR3 spells CASRRQGAISYGYTF. In DNA, the CDR3 is TGTGCCTCAAGACGACAGGGGGCGATAAGCTATGGCTACACCTTC.

V is TRBV24-1 and J is TRBJ2-1, with 8 bases that match TRBD1. V lost 4 bases to trimming and J lost 4 bases; unmatched junction nucleotides: 8. Germline CDR1 is KGHDR and CDR2 is SFDVKD. The CDR3 covers 16 residues. DNA of the CDR3: TGTGCCACCAGTGACCCCGGGACAGGTTTATACAATGAGCAGTTCTTC. Residues: CATSDPGTGLYNEQFF.

V gene TRBV24-1 combines with J gene TRBJ1-2; 11 bases match TRBD1. Germline V gene lookup returns CDR1 KGHDR and CDR2 SFDVKD. The J segment lost 8 bases and the V segment lost 2 bases, leaving 3 bases of the junction unmatched. The CDR3 spans 14 residues. The CDR3 here is CATSDSRTGGGYTF. The CDR3 DNA reads TGTGCCACCAGTGATTCACGGACAGGGGGCGGCTACACCTTC.

This clone was observed a few times. V gene TRBV5-4 combines with J gene TRBJ1-2, with TRBD1 as a possible D gene (5 bases). There are 14 residues in the CDR3. Germline V gene sequence: CDR1 SGHNT, CDR2 YYREEE (reference sequence). V was pared by 6 bases and J by 4 bases, with 16 bases between. The CDR3 sequence: CASTPGQGFYGYTF. In DNA, the CDR3 is TGTGCCAGCACCCCCGGTCAGGGCTTCTATGGCTACACCTTC.

The chain uses TRBV7-2 and TRBJ2-2, with TRBD1 matching 9 bases. The germline gives CDR1 SGHTA, CDR2 FQGNSA. V dropped 3 bases and J dropped 5; count of bases not matched to a gene: 4. The CDR3 has 15 residues. CDR3 amino acids: CASSFGQGWTGELFF. CDR3 coding DNA: TGTGCCAGCAGCTTTGGACAGGGGTGGACCGGGGAGCTGTTTTTT.

The chain combines TRBV1 with TRBJ1-5; the DNA was not compared with TRBD1, the D call given in the table. TRBV1 counts as a pseudogene. The CDR3 consists of 16 residues. The CDR3 bases are TGCACCAGCAGCCGCGCCCTCAGGGGGCAAAGTCAGCCCCAGCATTTT. This gives the protein CTSSRALRGQSQPQHF.

The rearrangement uses TRBV5-5 and TRBJ2-5; D gene uncertain. The CDR3 contains 17 residues. Looked up from germline, CDR1 is SGHKS and CDR2 is YYEKEE (reference sequence). Trimming shortened V by 3 bases and J by 2 bases, and 20 bases separated the two germline ends. The CDR3 coding sequence is TGTGCCAGCAGCTCCTCAGCCGTGCAGGCGCGACAAGAGACCCAGTACTTC. Its translation is CASSSSAVQARQETQYF.

This sequence joins TRBV9 and TRBJ1-3, with 11 bases that match TRBD1. The germline CDR1 and CDR2 sequences are SGDLS and YYNGEE. With V trimmed by 4 bases and J by 1 base, 10 bases remained unmatched. This CDR3 region has 18 residues. The CDR3 DNA is TGTGCCAGCAGCAACTTAGGGACAGGGGGAAGTTCTGGAAACACCATATATTTT. It yields the protein CASSNLGTGGSSGNTIYF.

CDR3 bases: TGCGCCAGCAGCCCCGGGACAGGGATCGGGAACACTGAAGCTTTCTTT. The encoded protein is CASSPGTGIGNTEAFF. The chain has TRBV5-1 and TRBJ1-1; 9 nucleotides align to TRBD1. The trim removed 4 bases at V and 1 base at J, leaving 8 bases unmatched. Germline CDR1 is SGHRS and CDR2 is YFSETQ. CDR3 length equals 16 residues.

This chain joins TRBV28 and TRBJ2-2, with 7 bases that match TRBD1. V shed 6 bases and J 7 bases; nucleotides not matched to a gene: 8. Looked up from germline, CDR1 is MDHEN and CDR2 is SYDVKM. CDR3 length: 14 amino acids. The CDR3 loop is CASRLTAGGGELFF. The CDR3 region has the DNA TGTGCCAGCAGACTCACCGCAGGGGGCGGGGAGCTGTTTTTT.